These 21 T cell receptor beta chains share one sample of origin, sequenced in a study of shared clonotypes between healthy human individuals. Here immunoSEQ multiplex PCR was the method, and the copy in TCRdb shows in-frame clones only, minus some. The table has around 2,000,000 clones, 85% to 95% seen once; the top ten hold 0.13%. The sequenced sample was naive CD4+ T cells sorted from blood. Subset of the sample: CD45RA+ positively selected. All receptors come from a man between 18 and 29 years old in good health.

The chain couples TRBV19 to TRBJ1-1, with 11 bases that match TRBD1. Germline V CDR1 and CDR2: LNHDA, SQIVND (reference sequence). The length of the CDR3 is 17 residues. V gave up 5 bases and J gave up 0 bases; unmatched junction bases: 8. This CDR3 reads CASSLSGTGGMNTEAFF. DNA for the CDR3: TGTGCCAGTAGTCTCTCCGGGACAGGGGGGATGAACACTGAAGCTTTCTTT.

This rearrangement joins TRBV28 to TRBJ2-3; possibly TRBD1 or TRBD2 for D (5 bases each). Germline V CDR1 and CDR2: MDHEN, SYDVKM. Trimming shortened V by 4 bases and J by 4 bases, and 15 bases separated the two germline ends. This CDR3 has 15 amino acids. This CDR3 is CASSSRGVPADTQYF. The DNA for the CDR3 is TGTGCCAGCAGTTCCCGGGGCGTCCCCGCAGATACGCAGTATTTT.

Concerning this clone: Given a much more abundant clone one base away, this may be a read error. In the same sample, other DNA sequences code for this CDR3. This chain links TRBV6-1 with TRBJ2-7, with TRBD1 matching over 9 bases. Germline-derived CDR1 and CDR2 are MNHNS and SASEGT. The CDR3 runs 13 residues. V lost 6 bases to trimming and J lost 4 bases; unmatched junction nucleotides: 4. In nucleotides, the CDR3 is TGTGCCAGCAGCCGGGACAGGGCATACGAGCAGTACTTC. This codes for CASSRDRAYEQYF.

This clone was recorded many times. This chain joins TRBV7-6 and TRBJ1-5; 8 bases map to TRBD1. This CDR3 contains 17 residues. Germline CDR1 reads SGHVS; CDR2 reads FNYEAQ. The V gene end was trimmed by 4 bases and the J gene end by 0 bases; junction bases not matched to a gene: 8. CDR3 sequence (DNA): TGTGCCAGCAGCTCACGGACAGGGCCGTATAGCAATCAGCCCCAGCATTTT. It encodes CASSSRTGPYSNQPQHF. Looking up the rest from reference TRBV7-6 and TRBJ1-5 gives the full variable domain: GAGVSQSPRYKVTKRGQDVALRCDPISGHVSLYWYRQALGQGPEFLTYFNYEAQQDKSGLPNDRFSAERPEGSISTLTIQRTEQRDSAMYRCASSSRTGPYSNQPQHFGDGTRLSIL.

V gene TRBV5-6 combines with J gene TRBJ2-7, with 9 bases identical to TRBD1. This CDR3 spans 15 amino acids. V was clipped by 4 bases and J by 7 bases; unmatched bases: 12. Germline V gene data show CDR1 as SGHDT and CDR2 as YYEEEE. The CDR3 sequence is CASSLPGTGPGEQYF. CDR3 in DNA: TGTGCCAGCAGCCTCCCCGGGACAGGGCCGGGGGAGCAGTACTTC.

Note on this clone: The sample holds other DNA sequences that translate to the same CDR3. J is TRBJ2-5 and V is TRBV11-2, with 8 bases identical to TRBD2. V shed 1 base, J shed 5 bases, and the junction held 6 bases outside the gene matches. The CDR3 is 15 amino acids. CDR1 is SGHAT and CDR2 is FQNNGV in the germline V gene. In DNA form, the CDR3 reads TGTGCCAGCAGCTTAGCTAGCGGGCGGAGGGAGACCCAGTACTTC. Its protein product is CASSLASGRRETQYF.

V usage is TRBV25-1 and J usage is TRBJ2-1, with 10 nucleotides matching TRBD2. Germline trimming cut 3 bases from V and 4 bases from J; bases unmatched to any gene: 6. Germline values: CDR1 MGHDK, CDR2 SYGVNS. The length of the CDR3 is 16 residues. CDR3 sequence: CASSEPGLASYNEQFF. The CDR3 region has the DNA TGTGCCAGCAGTGAGCCGGGACTAGCGTCGTACAATGAGCAGTTCTTC.

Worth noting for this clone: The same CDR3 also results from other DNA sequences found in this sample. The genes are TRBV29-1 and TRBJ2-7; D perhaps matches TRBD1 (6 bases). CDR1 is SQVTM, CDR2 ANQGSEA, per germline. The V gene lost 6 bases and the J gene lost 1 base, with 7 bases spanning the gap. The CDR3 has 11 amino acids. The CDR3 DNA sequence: TGCAGCGTCGGACAGTCCTACGAGCAGTACTTC. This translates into CSVGQSYEQYF.

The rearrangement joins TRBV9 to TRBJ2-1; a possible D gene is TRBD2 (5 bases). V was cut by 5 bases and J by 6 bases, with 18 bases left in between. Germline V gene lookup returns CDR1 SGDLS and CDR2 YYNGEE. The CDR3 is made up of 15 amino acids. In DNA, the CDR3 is TGTGCCAGCAGTGTAAATGGAGCGGACGGCAATGAGCAGTTCTTC. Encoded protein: CASSVNGADGNEQFF.

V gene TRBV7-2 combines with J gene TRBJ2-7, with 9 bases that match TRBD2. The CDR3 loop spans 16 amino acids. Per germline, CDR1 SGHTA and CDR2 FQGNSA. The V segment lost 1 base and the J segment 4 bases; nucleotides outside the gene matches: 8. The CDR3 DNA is TGTGCCAGCAGCTTAGTATCGGCGGGAGGGCCTTACGAGCAGTACTTC. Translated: CASSLVSAGGPYEQYF.

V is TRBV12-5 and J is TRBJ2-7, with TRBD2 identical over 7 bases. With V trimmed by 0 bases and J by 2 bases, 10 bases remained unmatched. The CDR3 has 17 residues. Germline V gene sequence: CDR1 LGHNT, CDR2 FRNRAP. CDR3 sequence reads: CASGLVLGGVAPYEQYF. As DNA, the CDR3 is TGTGCTAGTGGTTTGGTACTTGGGGGGGTAGCGCCCTACGAGCAGTACTTC.

This CDR3 is CASSQAAGYFTHYGYTF. The CDR3 DNA follows: TGTGCCAGCAGCCAAGCAGCCGGATATTTCACTCACTATGGCTACACCTTC. The V and J genes are TRBV4-2 and TRBJ1-2, with D unclear. Germline V gene sequence: CDR1 LGHNA, CDR2 YNFKEQ. This CDR3 is built from 17 residues. Trimming cost V 1 base and J 3 bases, with 18 bases left between them.

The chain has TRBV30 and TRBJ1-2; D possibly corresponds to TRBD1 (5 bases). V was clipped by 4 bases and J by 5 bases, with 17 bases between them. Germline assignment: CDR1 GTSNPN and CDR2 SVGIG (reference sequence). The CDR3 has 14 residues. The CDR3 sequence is CAWIPGLSRYGYTF. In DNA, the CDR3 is TGTGCCTGGATCCCGGGGCTTTCGCGGTATGGCTACACCTTC.

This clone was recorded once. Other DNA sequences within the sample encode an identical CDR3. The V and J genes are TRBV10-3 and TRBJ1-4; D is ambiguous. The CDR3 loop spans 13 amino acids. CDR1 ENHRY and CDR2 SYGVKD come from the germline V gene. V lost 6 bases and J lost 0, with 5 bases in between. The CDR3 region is CAISGATNEKLFF. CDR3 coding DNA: TGTGCCATCAGCGGCGCAACTAATGAAAAACTGTTTTTT.

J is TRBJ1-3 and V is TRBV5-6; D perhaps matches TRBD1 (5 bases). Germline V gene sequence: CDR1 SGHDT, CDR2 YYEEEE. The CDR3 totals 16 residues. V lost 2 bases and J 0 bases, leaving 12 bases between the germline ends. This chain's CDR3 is CASSFTSDSSGNTIYF. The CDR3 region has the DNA TGTGCCAGCAGCTTTACTAGTGACAGCTCTGGAAACACCATATATTTT.

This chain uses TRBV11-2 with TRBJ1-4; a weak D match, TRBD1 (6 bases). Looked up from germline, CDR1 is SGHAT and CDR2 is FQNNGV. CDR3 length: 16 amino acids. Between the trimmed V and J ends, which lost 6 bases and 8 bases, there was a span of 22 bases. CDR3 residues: CASSYKNRAGVEKLFF. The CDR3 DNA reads TGTGCCAGCAGTTACAAAAATCGGGCAGGGGTAGAAAAACTGTTTTTT. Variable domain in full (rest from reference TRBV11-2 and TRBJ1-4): EAGVAQSPRYKIIEKRQSVAFWCNPISGHATLYWYQQILGQGPKLLIQFQNNGVVDDSQLPKDRFSAERLKGVDSTLKIQPAKLEDSAVYLCASSYKNRAGVEKLFFGSGTQLSVL.

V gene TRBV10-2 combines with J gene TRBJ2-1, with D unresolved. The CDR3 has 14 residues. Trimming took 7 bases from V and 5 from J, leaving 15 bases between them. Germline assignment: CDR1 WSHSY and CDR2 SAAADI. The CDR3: CASTPRPDNNEQFF. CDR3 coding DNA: TGCGCCAGCACGCCGAGGCCAGACAACAATGAGCAGTTCTTC.

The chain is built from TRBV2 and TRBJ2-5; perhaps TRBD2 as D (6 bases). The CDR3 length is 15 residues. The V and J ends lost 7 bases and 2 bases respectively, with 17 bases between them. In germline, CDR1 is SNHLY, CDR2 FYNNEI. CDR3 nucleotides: TGTGCCAGCAAATCGGGTTGGGCGGGGCAAGAGACCCAGTACTTC. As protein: CASKSGWAGQETQYF.

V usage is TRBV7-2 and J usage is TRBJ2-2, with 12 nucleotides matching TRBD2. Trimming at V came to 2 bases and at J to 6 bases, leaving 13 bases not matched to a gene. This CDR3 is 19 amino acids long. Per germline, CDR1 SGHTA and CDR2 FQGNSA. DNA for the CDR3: TGTGCCAGCAGCTTAAGCCATCTAGCGGGAGGGCCTTCCTCCGGGGAGCTGTTTTTT. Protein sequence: CASSLSHLAGGPSSGELFF.

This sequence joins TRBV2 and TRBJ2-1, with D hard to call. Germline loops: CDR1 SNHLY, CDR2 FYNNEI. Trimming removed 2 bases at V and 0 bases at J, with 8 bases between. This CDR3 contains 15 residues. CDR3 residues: CASSEYSFSYNEQFF. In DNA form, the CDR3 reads TGTGCCAGCAGTGAATACAGTTTCTCCTACAATGAGCAGTTCTTC.

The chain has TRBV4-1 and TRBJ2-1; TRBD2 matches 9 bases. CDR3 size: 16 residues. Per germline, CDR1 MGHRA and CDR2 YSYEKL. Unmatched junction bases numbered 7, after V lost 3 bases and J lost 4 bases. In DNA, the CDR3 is TGCGCCAGCAGCCAGATCAGCGGGAGGACTTACAATGAGCAGTTCTTC. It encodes CASSQISGRTYNEQFF.